The entry below describes one TCR beta chain. Here immunoSEQ multiplex PCR was the method, and the copy in TCRdb shows in-frame clones only, minus some. The sample consists of 450,000 to 500,000 clones, approximately 86% of them appearing once. All enrollees were about 18 to 100 years old and from 20 to 25 US areas. Participants' reported clinical history set cohort assignment. Two negative PCRs, clearance, or symptom resolution were required of recovered Cohort 3 donors. V lost 5 bases, J lost 4 bases, and 9 bases stayed unmatched. The CDR3 runs 17 residues. Germline CDR1 and CDR2: LNHNV and YYDKDF (reference sequence). This sample is part of a study of blood T cell repertoires in COVID-19. Study overall: T cells, B-cell-depleted T cells, or PBMCs provided the cDNA or gDNA that served as material.

This clonotype was sampled from a woman younger than 30 who had recovered from COVID-19. Sequenced input: PBMCs or T cells enriched from blood (not recorded which). This rearrangement joins TRBV15 to TRBJ2-1, with 12 nucleotides matching TRBD1. The CDR3 sequence is CATSSRGQGAPYNEQFF. CDR3 nucleotides: TGTGCCACCAGCTCCCGGGGACAGGGGGCGCCTTACAATGAGCAGTTCTTC.